The 29 T cell receptor beta chains given below trace back to one sample, sequenced in a study of tumor-infiltrating lymphocytes in localized non-small cell lung cancer. Using immunoSEQ multiplex PCR, the repertoire was profiled, and TCRdb retains in-frame clones only, with some absent. This sample carries 12,000 or so clones, around 83% of them seen once, and the ten largest clones take under 9.5%. The sequencing sample was made of lung tumor tissue. Receptors were obtained from a human donor with non-small cell lung cancer.

The V and J genes are TRBV7-2 and TRBJ1-5; D is uncertain. Germline V gene sequence: CDR1 SGHTA, CDR2 FQGNSA. The CDR3 runs 12 residues. Between the trimmed V and J ends, which lost 3 bases and 9 bases, there was a span of 9 bases. The CDR3 sequence is CASSLAFLPQHF. As DNA, the CDR3 is TGTGCCAGCAGCTTGGCATTCCTGCCCCAGCATTTT.

The V gene is TRBV9, the J gene TRBJ1-1; tentative D call: TRBD1 (5 bases). Germline CDR1 SGDLS, CDR2 YYNGEE. V gave up 4 bases and J gave up 7 bases, with 20 bases separating them. The CDR3 is made up of 15 amino acids. CDR3 DNA: TGTGCCAGCAGCCCCGGACCAGGGTTGGTCGATGAAGCTTTCTTT. It codes for CASSPGPGLVDEAFF.

The chain joins TRBV30 to TRBJ2-5; D unresolved. Germline CDR1 is GTSNPN and CDR2 is SVGIG (reference sequence). Trimming stripped 5 bases from V and 0 bases from J, with 10 bases between. This CDR3 contains 13 residues. The CDR3, as DNA: TGTGCCTGGCGAACAGAGTACCAAGAGACCCAGTACTTC. The encoded protein is CAWRTEYQETQYF.

The rearrangement links TRBV10-3 to TRBJ2-5; 7 bases align to TRBD1. Germline-derived CDR1 and CDR2 are ENHRY and SYGVKD. Unmatched junction bases numbered 4, after V lost 2 bases and J lost 7 bases. The CDR3 spans 13 residues. The CDR3 sequence is CAISEDRDGTQYF. As DNA, the CDR3 is TGTGCCATCAGTGAGGACAGGGATGGGACCCAGTACTTC.

V is TRBV14 and J is TRBJ1-1, with D tentatively TRBD1 (6 bases). This CDR3 spans 15 amino acids. Looked up from germline, CDR1 is SGHDN and CDR2 is FVKESK. The ends were cut back, 0 bases at V and 11 bases at J, with 19 bases in the middle. DNA of the CDR3: TGTGCCAGCAGCCAAGATTGGGACATGCTGACTGGTGCTTTCTTT. This encodes CASSQDWDMLTGAFF.

As regards this clone: Mismatch with germline at one junction end may stem from a read error. V usage is TRBV10-3 and J usage is TRBJ2-6; no firm D call. CDR3 length: 17 amino acids. The germline gives CDR1 ENHRY, CDR2 SYGVKD. The CDR3: CAISESFGISEANVLTF. CDR3 DNA: TGTGCCATCAGTGAGTCGTTTGGAATCTCTGAGGCCAACGTCCTGACTTTC.

The genes are TRBV9 and TRBJ2-5, with 13 nucleotides matching TRBD2. This CDR3 contains 17 residues. V trimming: 3 bases; J trimming: 1 base; junction bases outside the gene matches: 6. Germline CDR1 is SGDLS and CDR2 is YYNGEE. CDR3 DNA: TGTGCCAGCAGCGGCCGACTAGCGGGAGGAGCCCAAGAGACCCAGTACTTC. It specifies CASSGRLAGGAQETQYF.

This clone was picked up one time. The chain recombines TRBV7-3 with TRBJ2-7; 11 bases line up with TRBD2. V lost 5 bases to trimming and J lost 7 bases; unmatched junction nucleotides: 7. CDR1 SGHTA and CDR2 FQGTGA come from the germline V gene. This CDR3 comprises 14 residues. CDR3 DNA: TGTGCCAGCAGCGAACTAGCGGGAGTAGGTGAGCAGTACTTC. Translating it yields CASSELAGVGEQYF.

The rearrangement joins TRBV7-7 to TRBJ2-6; 7 bases map to TRBD1. From germline, CDR1 is SSHAT and CDR2 FNYEAQ (reference sequence). Trimming cost V 2 bases and J 0 bases; bases outside gene matches: 4. The CDR3 covers 17 residues. The CDR3 DNA sequence: TGTGCCAGCAGCTTAAGGGACAGTATCTCTGGGGCCAACGTCCTGACTTTC. Protein sequence: CASSLRDSISGANVLTF.

The J gene is TRBJ2-7, the V gene TRBV7-2; D perhaps matches TRBD2 (6 bases). Germline values: CDR1 SGHTA, CDR2 FQGNSA. The CDR3 length is 12 residues. The ends were cut back, 1 base at V and 7 bases at J, with 8 bases in the middle. The CDR3 sequence: CASSLGLGEQYF. The CDR3 nucleotides read TGTGCCAGCAGCTTAGGACTAGGGGAGCAGTACTTC.

The V call is TRBV28, the J call TRBJ1-1, with a possible D match to TRBD1 (6 bases). CDR3 length equals 15 residues. Trimming pared 5 bases from V and 4 bases from J, leaving 17 bases between. The germline V gene has CDR1 MDHEN and CDR2 SYDVKM. Here the CDR3 DNA reads TGTGCCAGCAGTCCCTGGACAGACTCGGGCACTGAAGCTTTCTTT. Protein product: CASSPWTDSGTEAFF.

The chain is built from TRBV18 and TRBJ1-2; 9 bases align to TRBD1. Per the germline V gene, CDR1 is KGHSH and CDR2 is LQKENI. The CDR3 loop spans 13 amino acids. V was clipped by 4 bases and J by 8 bases; unmatched bases: 5. For the CDR3, the DNA is TGTGCCAGCTCACGGGACAGGGTAAACGGCTACACCTTC. Amino acids: CASSRDRVNGYTF.

The rearrangement links TRBV28 to TRBJ1-2; D possibly corresponds to TRBD1 (5 bases). V was pared by 11 bases and J by 1 base, with 11 bases between. Germline-derived CDR1 and CDR2 are MDHEN and SYDVKM. The CDR3 consists of 12 residues. CDR3 sequence reads: CASKGLNYGYTF. In nucleotides, the CDR3 is TGTGCCTCCAAGGGGCTTAACTATGGCTACACCTTC.

The J gene is TRBJ2-7, the V gene TRBV2; TRBD1 is a possible D gene (5 bases). This CDR3 comprises 13 residues. The V end lost 7 bases, the J end lost 1 base, and 11 bases lay between the germline ends. Germline V gene lookup returns CDR1 SNHLY and CDR2 FYNNEI. The CDR3 loop is CASIPDSSYEQYF. The CDR3 DNA follows: TGTGCCAGCATTCCCGACAGTTCCTACGAGCAGTACTTC.

This chain uses TRBV4-3 with TRBJ2-4, with D possibly matching TRBD2 (6 bases). From germline, CDR1 is LGHNA and CDR2 YSLEER. Trimming took off 1 base at V and 1 base at J, with 20 bases between the two ends. This CDR3 region has 19 residues. CDR3 protein: CASSQGPMGGASAKNIQYF. The CDR3 DNA sequence: TGCGCCAGCAGCCAAGGCCCTATGGGAGGTGCCTCCGCCAAAAACATTCAGTACTTC.

V is TRBV2 and J is TRBJ2-7; D is possibly TRBD1 (5 bases). Germline V lookup: CDR1 SNHLY, CDR2 FYNNEI. CDR3 length: 14 amino acids. Between the trimmed V and J ends, which lost 5 bases and 7 bases, there was a span of 18 bases. CDR3 DNA: TGTGCCAGCAGTTATACTAATACAGGATCGGAGCAGTACTTC. Protein product: CASSYTNTGSEQYF.

The chain links TRBV30 to TRBJ2-2; the match to TRBD1 covers 8 bases. From germline, CDR1 is GTSNPN and CDR2 SVGIG (reference sequence). The CDR3 has 13 amino acids. Unmatched junction bases numbered 1, after V lost 4 bases and J lost 3 bases. CDR3 sequence: CAWKTGDTGELFF. In DNA form, the CDR3 reads TGTGCCTGGAAGACAGGGGACACCGGGGAGCTGTTTTTT.

This clone was found once. The chain combines TRBV29-1 with TRBJ2-7; D is possibly TRBD1 (6 bases). Trimming shortened V by 4 bases and J by 7 bases, and 17 bases separated the two germline ends. There are 13 residues in the CDR3. Germline lookup yields CDR1 SQVTM and CDR2 ANQGSEA. CDR3 sequence reads: CSVALGQIGEQYF. The CDR3 nucleotides read TGCAGCGTTGCCCTGGGACAAATCGGGGAGCAGTACTTC.

V is TRBV15 and J is TRBJ1-4; D is undetermined. The length of the CDR3 is 16 residues. Per germline, CDR1 LNHNV and CDR2 YYDKDF (reference sequence). V was shortened by 8 bases and J by 5 bases, with 21 bases between the two germline ends. The CDR3 DNA reads TGTGCCACCGGCTCGAGGGCAGGCCCCCTGAATGAAAAACTGTTTTTT. This translates into CATGSRAGPLNEKLFF.

CDR3 loop: CASSLDGLNTGELFF. The CDR3 DNA follows: TGCGCCAGCAGCTTGGACGGACTAAACACCGGGGAGCTGTTTTTT. The V call is TRBV5-1, the J call TRBJ2-2; weak D call: TRBD2 (6 bases). Germline assignment: CDR1 SGHRS and CDR2 YFSETQ. The CDR3 contains 15 residues. V lost 0 bases to trimming and J lost 2 bases, with 8 bases between them. The full variable domain, in which reference TRBV5-1 and TRBJ2-2 provide the parts outside the CDR3, is KAGVTQTPRYLIKTRGQQVTLSCSPISGHRSVSWYQQTPGQGLQFLFEYFSETQRNKGNFPGRFSGRQFSNSRSEMNVSTLELGDSALYLCASSLDGLNTGELFFGEGSRLTVL.

The gene calls are TRBV5-1 and TRBJ1-2; D unclear. Per germline, CDR1 SGHRS and CDR2 YFSETQ. CDR3 length: 14 amino acids. With 0 bases removed from V and 0 bases from J, the gap between germline ends came to 6 bases. In DNA form, the CDR3 reads TGCGCCAGCAGCTTGGACGGGGCTAACTATGGCTACACCTTC. Encoded protein: CASSLDGANYGYTF.

V is TRBV7-3 and J is TRBJ1-1; D remains ambiguous. The V gene lost 2 bases and the J gene lost 0 bases, with 10 bases spanning the gap. There are 15 residues in the CDR3. Per germline, CDR1 SGHTA and CDR2 FQGTGA. CDR3 sequence reads: CASSLWGTMNTEAFF. CDR3 bases: TGTGCCAGCAGCTTATGGGGAACCATGAACACTGAAGCTTTCTTT.

The V call is TRBV7-2, the J call TRBJ2-3, with 8 bases identical to TRBD2. V dropped 2 bases and J dropped 1; count of bases not matched to a gene: 8. The CDR3 totals 17 residues. The V gene's germline CDR1 is SGHTA and CDR2 FQGNSA. The DNA for the CDR3 is TGTGCCAGCAGCTTATATGGTCGGGGGGGCGGCACAGATACGCAGTATTTT. This gives the protein CASSLYGRGGGTDTQYF.

This chain links TRBV7-9 with TRBJ2-3, with D possibly being TRBD2 (6 bases). This CDR3 is 17 amino acids long. Germline V gives CDR1 SEHNR, CDR2 FQNEAQ (reference sequence). V shed 5 bases and J shed 6 bases, with 24 bases lying between them. The CDR3 loop is CASSPLDKGTPVDTQYF. CDR3 coding DNA: TGTGCCAGCAGCCCCCTAGATAAAGGGACTCCCGTCGATACGCAGTATTTT.

J is TRBJ2-1 and V is TRBV19; D assignment may be TRBD1 or TRBD2 (5 bases each). Trimming took 8 bases from V and 4 from J, leaving 15 bases between them. The germline CDR1 and CDR2 sequences are LNHDA and SQIVND (reference sequence). This CDR3 is built from 14 residues. CDR3 sequence reads: CASQVGPGYNEQFF. The CDR3 DNA is TGTGCCAGTCAGGTGGGACCGGGGTACAATGAGCAGTTCTTC.

The gene calls are TRBV6-5 and TRBJ2-7; 9 bases agree with TRBD1. Trimming at V came to 7 bases and at J to 3 bases, leaving 10 bases not matched to a gene. CDR1 MNHEY and CDR2 SVGAGI come from the germline V gene. The CDR3 sequence is 15 residues long. In DNA, the CDR3 is TGTGCCAGCACATCTCCGGGACAGGGTAGCTACGAGCAGTACTTC. Amino acid sequence: CASTSPGQGSYEQYF.

The sample holds one count of this clone. The genes are TRBV18 and TRBJ1-2; maybe TRBD1 (5 bases). The V and J ends lost 2 bases and 7 bases respectively, with 8 bases between them. Germline V gene lookup returns CDR1 KGHSH and CDR2 LQKENI. The CDR3 spans 12 residues. The CDR3 DNA reads TGTGCCAGCTCACCATCAGGGCTTGGCTACACCTTC. This sequence encodes CASSPSGLGYTF.

This chain connects TRBV2 to TRBJ2-5; a weak D match, TRBD1 (6 bases). In germline, CDR1 is SNHLY, CDR2 FYNNEI. V lost 6 bases and J 5 bases, leaving 16 bases between the germline ends. The CDR3 sequence is 14 residues long. CDR3 nucleotide sequence: TGTGCCAGCAGGGACACAGGGTCCGGGGAGACCCAGTACTTC. Protein product: CASRDTGSGETQYF.

The chain recombines TRBV9 with TRBJ2-2, with 7 bases aligning to TRBD2. Germline V gives CDR1 SGDLS, CDR2 YYNGEE. After removal of 3 bases from V and 7 bases from J, the junction contained 12 bases not matched to a gene. There are 16 residues in the CDR3. The CDR3 DNA follows: TGTGCCAGCAGCGGGAGTGGCGGGAGTGCGGTCGGGGAGCTGTTTTTT. As protein: CASSGSGGSAVGELFF.